This TCR beta chain was obtained from a study of T cell responses to AZD1222 COVID-19 vaccine (TCRdb year 2021). The study in broad terms: Because spike-specific TCR depth and breadth did not differ between the two schedules, AZD1222 recipients who got a second dose at roughly 4 weeks were pooled with those who got a second dose at roughly 12 weeks. TCR sequencing covered over 230 trial participants: about 210 given two doses of AZD1222 and about 26 given two doses of MenACWY control vaccine. Trial participants were enrolled into age subgroups of 18-55, 56-69 and 70-plus years, which contained around 150, 28 and 57 TCR-sequenced participants, respectively.

The CDR3 regions of human TCRbeta chains were subjected to immunosequencing. Processing in the source paper ran as follows. TCRs in the repertoires were matched against a reference library of SARS-CoV-2-specific TCRs that had been generated with the MIRA antigen-specificity platform. Breadth was defined as the fraction of unique TCRs that were SARS-CoV-2-associated. Depth was defined as the fraction of total T cells that were SARS-CoV-2-associated. Using the MIRA data, each spike-specific TCR was mapped to the spike region that the TCR reacts to and placed in a CD4 or CD8 class. Log10-transformed breadth and depth values were compared by one-way ANOVA with Sidak's multiple comparisons tests. Here the immuneACCESS table is served through TCRdb, limited to in-frame sequences with V and J called. Missing clones are a known gap in these copies; in checked studies unresolved V genes cover under half, and the rest lacks a known reason. V, J and clone size are taken as reported in that table, and D and trimming were inferred from the DNA itself. The sample has under 80,000 clones on record, 80% to 85% of them singletons. Of the sample, around 21% falls within the top ten clones.

Study-wide findings and limitations: Participants were mostly white British, with more females than males. The authors suggested clonal diversity may have been underestimated. The vaccine-associated CD4 TCRs covered the entire spike protein, and the dominant responses fell in regions 160-218 and 743-854. Only five or six AZD1222 recipients were SARS-CoV-2 seropositive at baseline, limiting conclusions about previously exposed vaccinees. No day 14 peak-response samples were available, so repertoires were characterized only after the peak T cell response. The 56-69-year group was small, and its depth increase did not reach significance, likely because of low power. Reportedly, almost half of the unique spike-specific TCRs recognized epitopes lying outside the regions that are mutated in the B.1.351 and B.1.1.7 variants. Spike-specific TCR breadth and depth rose significantly after two AZD1222 doses compared with day 0 and with MenACWY recipients.

The CDR3 spans 15 residues, from the cysteine through the phenylalanine. Here the CDR3 DNA is all that survives: 45 bases in frame from base 1. CDR1 SGHRS and CDR2 YFSETQ are derived from the germline V gene. V loses 5 bases at its end and J loses 6 bases; junction bases beyond the gene matches: 9. The meaning of the sample's time point label: baseline before first vaccination. The vaccinee samples were drawn from two UK trials, COV001 and COV002, one of which was a single-blind randomized controlled phase 2/3 trial testing AZD1222 (ChAdOx1 nCoV-19) in healthy adults. For TCRbeta chain sequencing, PBMC samples from trial participants were taken at day 0 and at day 28 after the second dose. For this clone: Its specific antigen is unknown. Base-call qualities are not available, and no considerably larger clone is one nucleotide away.

Here the sequenced sample was peripheral blood, taken on day 0 of AZD1222 vaccination. The V gene is TRBV5-1 and the J gene is TRBJ1-5; TRBD1 aligns with 9 central bases. The TCR sequence derives from an adult in good health. The nucleotide sequence reads as follows: TGCGCCAGCAGGAGCGGGACAGGGAGTTCTCAGCCCCAGCATTTT. Translated, this is CASRSGTGSSQPQHF.